This T cell receptor beta chain was obtained from a study of cytomegalovirus exposure and HLA in healthy donors (dated by TCRdb to about 2017). For the wider study: According to an earlier analysis of around 600 of the donors, some 180 million T cells yielded approximately 120 million unique TCR beta sequences and about 280 Gb of sequence data. Approximately 310 gigabases of sequencing data and approximately 85 million unique TCR sequences were included in an early release covering 550 to 650 HLA-typed donors. Among the approximately 400 genotyped donors, around 81% belonged to the genetic ancestry cluster associated with self-reported Caucasian donors. The aim of the study was to test whether cataloging public T cell receptors could identify signatures of past pathogen exposure. Using immunosequencing, the study profiled T cell repertoires from fewer than 700 subjects and related those repertoires to cytomegalovirus serostatus. Along with the roughly 610-subject first cohort, a separate validation cohort of over 90 different subjects was used. To predict cytomegalovirus infection status, the study combined high-throughput TCR immunosequencing, statistical association of individual TCRs with disease status, and machine learning. In a later analysis, previously published TCR beta repertoires from about 640 donors were re-analyzed and high-resolution HLA genotyping was added so that TCR occurrence patterns could be studied. In the later analysis, no new phenotypic data were used to find candidate immune exposures; instead, reliance was placed on TCR beta sequences and their occurrence across donors. To decide whether each TCR beta V gene segment behaved as functional or pseudogenic, an earlier analysis of some 600 of the donors relied on high-throughput TCR beta sequencing. Donor age, sex, ethnicity and CMV serostatus were collected together with the repertoire data. A later genetic analysis used genome-wide SNP genotypes for about 60% of the roughly 700 donors, treating that subset as a discovery cohort. Every discovery cohort repertoire had been produced on one sequencing platform. HLA typing included class I and class II loci at four-digit resolution. The number of donors typed differed by locus, with 629-630 for A, B, C, DRB1 and DQB1, roughly 550 for DQA1, about 610 for DPA1, and around 430 for DPB1. Because of strong linkage in the cohort, four to six DR-DQ haplotypes were treated as single units for association and clustering. Among around 400 genotyped donors of the cohort, an average of about 220,000 unique TCR beta nucleotide sequences was sequenced per donor, of which approximately 19% were non-productive.

Concerning this clone itself: Its antigen remains undetermined. No qualities accompany the bases; no much larger clone lies one base away.

The library came from the immunoSEQ multiplex PCR assay. The multiplex PCR relied on a mix of 60 forward primers for TCR Vbeta segments and 13 reverse primers for TCR Jbeta segments. A multiplex PCR assay on genomic DNA amplified the CDR3 region of rearranged TCR beta genes. The Illumina HiSeq System was used to sequence the amplified TCR beta libraries as 87-base-pair reads. The study's processing was this. A later analysis tallied 70 million to 100 million unique TCR beta chains across the 640 or so repertoires, and around 12 million of those chains were shared by two or more donors. A nearest-neighbor algorithm error-corrected the raw reads and collapsed the reads into unique sequences, merging closely related sequences to remove PCR and sequencing errors. Alignment of CDR3 sequences to IMGT reference sequences was used to assign V, D and J gene segments. Each retained sequence needed at least a six-nucleotide match to both a V gene segment and a J gene segment. A rearrangement counted as productive if the CDR3 had no stop codons and remained in frame with V and J, and every other rearrangement counted as non-productive. Following IMGT convention, CDR3 was defined as the stretch from the second conserved V-encoded cysteine to the conserved J-encoded phenylalanine. Sequences without an unambiguous match to a single V gene segment were excluded from the earlier analysis of 450 to 650 of the donors. In an earlier analysis of a few hundred of the donors, a V segment was called functional when productive rearrangements were above 56.7%, and segregating when the standard deviation between donors exceeded 5%. A statistical classification framework was built for diagnosing cytomegalovirus status from the catalog of TCR beta chain sequences. A later analysis assigned V and J genes by comparing TCR nucleotide sequences with IMGT/GENE-DB human TR gene sequences. Using the TCRdist pipeline, a later analysis assigned CDR3 sequences along with most-parsimonious VDJ recombination scenarios. In a later analysis, every TCR beta chain was defined by the combination of its CDR3 amino acid sequence and its V-gene family, and reads without a unique V-gene family were dropped. A later analysis removed 600 or so highly shared, low-generation-probability nucleotide sequences to deal with suspected cross-contamination and a sequencing artifact. For each public chain, a later analysis derived a clonal expansion index from normalized ranks of inferred template counts within each repertoire. In a later analysis, generation probabilities were computed using a VDJ recombination model fitted to out-of-frame rearrangements, and the results were checked against IGoR. In a later analysis, TCR-TCR, TCR-HLA and TCR-CMV co-occurrence was scored with hypergeometric tests, and a repertoire-size bias correction was applied to TCR pairs. A later analysis estimated false discovery rates by permuting HLA or CMV assignments 20 times. A later analysis grouped co-occurring TCRs with DBSCAN, adding TCRdist sequence similarity when clustering within HLA-allele-positive subsets. Repertoires with fewer than 30,000 or more than 120,000 public chains were left out of co-occurrence clustering, as were a few repertoires with anomalous nucleotide sharing. The table comes from immuneACCESS by way of TCRdb, which keeps in-frame sequences with V and J called. Part of the clones is missing from these tables; in studies checked, under half for an unresolved V gene and the rest for unknown reasons. The V and J calls and clone size were taken over from that table, and D and trimming were inferred from the DNA. For this sample the table gives fewer than 200,000 clones, of which approximately 86% were detected only once. Together, the top ten hold around 1% of the sample.

In total, 666 healthy bone marrow donors made up the cohort. Cohort members were all nominally healthy when sampled, although unrecorded immune exposures were likely present. The donor was CMV seronegative and belonged to the group of 380 or so seronegative cohort members. Every donor gave a peripheral blood sample, and the peripheral blood mononuclear cells from that sample were used for TCR beta sequencing. Genomic DNA extraction from the blood cell samples was performed with the Qiagen DNeasy Blood Extraction Kit. Sequences SEHNR (CDR1) and FQNEAQ (CDR2) are obtained from the germline V gene (reference sequence). CDR3 length: 14 amino acids, cysteine to phenylalanine. Only the CDR3 portion is preserved as DNA: 42 bases, with reading frame beginning at the first base. V and J are truncated by 5 bases and 6 bases respectively, leaving an intervening sequence of 17 bases. The investigation overall reported the following: In an earlier analysis of approximately 590 of the donors, most TCR beta V segments appeared in productive rearrangements about 87% or about 30% of the time, broadly matching IMGT annotations. In vitro tests confirmed that a few of the cytomegalovirus-associated TCR beta chains recognize cytomegalovirus antigens. Compared with equally common non-associated chains, HLA-associated TCR beta chains in a later analysis were more clonally expanded and had lower generation probabilities. According to a later analysis, most CMV-associated TCR beta chains appeared to be HLA-restricted, and the HLA associations seemed to be driven largely by CMV exposure. Compared with the roughly 700-donor mean, donors in an Asian-associated ancestry cluster had fewer N-insertions in productive TCRs, according to a later genetic analysis. A further reported finding was that TCR beta sequences accurately predicted the HLA-A and HLA-B alleles for most subjects in the first cohort. The study gave a list of roughly 150 TCR beta chains associated with cytomegalovirus. The only immune exposure information available for the cohort was CMV serostatus. Because some donors lacked HLA typing at each locus, the association tests relied only on the typed subset. Only TCR beta chains were sequenced in this cohort, and the absence of alpha or paired-chain data limited detectable features. The earlier analysis of 450 to 700 of the donors excluded roughly 17 rarely observed V segments, including chromosome 9 orphons, because counts were too low. The sequencing pipeline was judged likely to have produced a cluster of highly shared sequence variants as a technical artifact. Roughly uniform sequencing depth across donors was assumed in presence/absence analyses, although this assumption may not hold. In a later analysis, several top co-occurrence clusters were reported to appear linked to parvovirus B19, influenza, CMV and Epstein-Barr virus. A later analysis found that TCR association rates varied across HLA loci, with DRB1 alleles showing the most associated TCRs and HLA-C alleles the fewest. In both the original and validation cohorts, the classifier was reported to diagnose cytomegalovirus status with high specificity and sensitivity. An association between a missense DCLRE1C variant and V-gene and J-gene trimming of TCR beta chains was found in a later genetic analysis and replicated in an independent cohort. In a later analysis, about 17,000 TCR beta sequences were associated with specific HLA alleles at a false discovery rate of 0.05. According to the authors, the approach could potentially be generalized to other disease states and immunological phenotypes. Linkage disequilibrium might explain the correlated functional status among segregating V segments, but an unknown experimental factor could not be excluded. While some public TCRs were present in many individuals, most TCR sequences turned up only very rarely across donors. When HLA alleles, especially DR and DQ, strongly co-occurred, TCR associations were difficult to assign to individual alleles. Some IMGT-functional V segments, including TRBV6-2 and TRBV6-3, could not be told apart with the 87-base-pair reads, so those segments were excluded.

This receptor was obtained from a boy aged 2 to 10 in good health and CMV-seronegative. The chain is assembled from TRBV7-9 and TRBJ2-7; possibly the D gene is TRBD2, per 6 matching bases. The sequenced sample consisted of PBMCs. The CDR3 amino acid sequence is: CASSGGTSRGEQYF. The base sequence is TGTGCCAGCAGCGGGGGGACTTCCCGTGGCGAGCAGTACTTC.